Reported below is one T cell receptor (beta chain). Its antigen remains unknown. Amplification used 60 Vbeta primers and 13 Jbeta primers. Method: immunoSEQ multiplex PCR; TCRdb's copy keeps in-frame clones and lacks some. This table has some 140,000 clones, 60% to 85% appearing once. Donors were ostensibly healthy at sampling, although undocumented immune exposures were probable. The sample originates from a study of cytomegalovirus exposure and HLA in healthy donors. Across the study: Earlier findings included about 120 million unique TCR beta sequences obtained from 150 million to 200 million T cells.

Germline V lookup: CDR1 SGHRS, CDR2 YFSETQ. The CDR3 contains 14 residues. The ends were cut back, 0 bases at V and 4 bases at J, with 10 bases in the middle. General study findings and limits: The authors confirmed in vitro that three CMV-associated chains were specific for CMV antigens. Cytomegalovirus association was assigned to about 150 TCR beta chains.

The chain uses TRBV5-1 and TRBJ2-5, with D hard to call. The sequence derives from a female donor in good health and CMV-seropositive. Sequencing was carried out using PBMCs. The CDR3 loop reads CASSLVGSIETQYF. CDR3 DNA: TGCGCCAGCAGCTTGGTCGGGTCCATAGAGACCCAGTACTTC.